Listed here is a single TCR beta chain. The data derive from a study of blood T cell repertoires in COVID-19. For the study at large: The origin of the acute and convalescent COVID-19 samples was the United States, Italy and Spain. Sample material is recorded as cDNA or gDNA derived from T cells, B-cell-depleted T cells, or PBMCs.

Per the original data handling: Estimates of nucleated cell counts were drawn from the amplification of reference gene primers. The method was immunoSEQ multiplex PCR; TCRdb's version includes in-frame clones alone and lacks a portion of them. Clone size and the V and J calls come from that table; the DNA yielded D and trimming. The data hold more than 200,000 clones, with about 88% observed a single time. CDR1 and CDR2 (germline): LNHDA, SQIVND (reference sequence). This CDR3 has 16 residues. The junction had 13 bases not matched to a gene; V was cut back by 6 bases and J by 2 bases. The source material was peripheral blood. This sequence joins TRBV19 and TRBJ2-7; 7 nucleotides line up with TRBD1. This sequence was found in a man aged 30 to 45 with active or convalescent COVID-19. The CDR3 DNA reads as TGTGCCAGTAGGCCCCACGGATACAGGGGCGCCTACGAGCAGTACTTC. Residues: CASRPHGYRGAYEQYF.